The 20 T cell receptor beta chains in this list originate from one sample, sequenced in a study of blood T cell repertoires in COVID-19. The repertoire was sequenced with immunoSEQ multiplex PCR; TCRdb's copy has only in-frame clones and lacks some. The top ten clones hold roughly 7.4% of a sample with 200,000 to 250,000 clones, roughly four fifths of them seen once. Sequenced input: peripheral blood. All receptors derive from a woman aged 45-59 years with acute or convalescent COVID-19.

V gene TRBV7-2 combines with J gene TRBJ1-6; tentative D call: TRBD1 (5 bases). The CDR3 is made up of 13 amino acids. V was clipped by 6 bases and J by 7 bases, with 10 bases between them. Germline assignment: CDR1 SGHTA and CDR2 FQGNSA. This chain's CDR3 is CASSSGSNSPLHF. The CDR3 coding sequence is TGTGCCAGCAGTTCAGGGTCGAATTCACCCCTCCACTTT.

In this sample, this clone turned up once. The chain recombines TRBV5-1 with TRBJ1-1, with 8 bases that match TRBD1. Unmatched junction bases numbered 6, after V lost 4 bases and J lost 4 bases. The CDR3 contains 14 residues. CDR1 and CDR2 from the germline V gene are SGHRS and YFSETQ. CDR3 loop: CASSRQGRSTEAFF. The CDR3 DNA follows: TGCGCCAGCAGCCGACAGGGGCGAAGCACTGAAGCTTTCTTT.

The rearrangement links TRBV12-3 or TRBV12-4 to TRBJ2-7; no reliable D call. The CDR3 covers 13 residues. The V and J ends lost 3 bases and 2 bases respectively, with 8 bases between them. CDR3 sequence: CASSFSRTYEQYF. The CDR3 region has the DNA TGTGCCAGCAGTTTTTCCAGGACCTACGAGCAGTACTTC.

This chain links TRBV5-1 with TRBJ2-6; TRBD1 matches at 11 bases. The CDR3 covers 17 residues. Germline CDR1 and CDR2: SGHRS and YFSETQ. V shed 6 bases, J shed 4 bases, and the junction held 9 bases outside the gene matches. The CDR3 loop reads CASTDRGPVAGANVLTF. CDR3 nucleotide sequence: TGCGCCAGCACGGACAGGGGGCCTGTGGCCGGGGCCAACGTCCTGACTTTC.

The rearrangement joins TRBV19 to TRBJ1-5; 7 positions match TRBD1. Germline V gene lookup returns CDR1 LNHDA and CDR2 SQIVND (reference sequence). This CDR3 is 14 amino acids long. Trimming at V came to 5 bases and at J to 4 bases, leaving 5 bases not matched to a gene. CDR3 nucleotides: TGTGCCAGTAGTCCCGCAGGGGGAAATCAGCCCCAGCATTTT. Translating it yields CASSPAGGNQPQHF. Complete variable domain (other parts from reference TRBV19 and TRBJ1-5): DGGITQSPKYLFRKEGQNVTLSCEQNLNHDAMYWYRQDPGQGLRLIYYSQIVNDFQKGDIAEGYSVSREKKESFPLTVTSAQKNPTAFYLCASSPAGGNQPQHFGDGTRLSIL.

The J gene is TRBJ2-1, the V gene TRBV19; 7 nucleotides line up with TRBD2. The length of the CDR3 is 14 residues. V shed 6 bases and J 5 bases; nucleotides not matched to a gene: 7. Germline CDR1 reads LNHDA; CDR2 reads SQIVND (reference sequence). The CDR3 sequence: CASRDESGDNEQFF. CDR3 nucleotide sequence: TGTGCCAGTAGAGATGAAAGCGGGGACAATGAGCAGTTCTTC.

The rearrangement joins TRBV5-4 to TRBJ2-3, with 9 bases aligning to TRBD2. CDR1 is SGHNT and CDR2 is YYREEE in the germline V gene (reference sequence). The CDR3 sequence is 15 residues long. Germline trimming cut 7 bases from V and 4 bases from J; bases unmatched to any gene: 10. CDR3 loop: CASSAASGTSDTQYF. CDR3 bases: TGTGCCAGCTCGGCGGCTAGCGGGACGTCAGATACGCAGTATTTT.

The V and J genes are TRBV18 and TRBJ2-2, with 7 positions matching TRBD1. The V segment lost 6 bases and the J segment 1 base; nucleotides outside the gene matches: 14. The CDR3 spans 18 residues. From germline, CDR1 is KGHSH and CDR2 LQKENI. CDR3 loop: CASSRSLGTDLNTGELFF. DNA for the CDR3: TGTGCCAGCTCGCGCTCACTTGGGACAGACTTGAACACCGGGGAGCTGTTTTTT.

The V call is TRBV30, the J call TRBJ1-1; D gene unclear. The CDR3 spans 12 residues. CDR1 is GTSNPN and CDR2 is SVGIG in the germline V gene (reference sequence). The V end lost 3 bases, the J end lost 2 bases, and 7 bases lay between the germline ends. CDR3 DNA: TGTGCCTGGAGCACATCCAACACTGAAGCTTTCTTT. This gives the protein CAWSTSNTEAFF.

This chain links TRBV3-1 (or the pseudogene TRBV3-2) with TRBJ2-7, with D hard to call. CDR1 and CDR2 (germline): LGHDT, YNNKEL (reference sequence). This CDR3 region has 17 residues. Trimming took 4 bases from V and 5 from J, leaving 24 bases between them. The CDR3 DNA reads TGTGCCAGCAGCCTAAATCCCCCAGCTCTTCGGGTCCACGAGCAGTACTTC. This encodes CASSLNPPALRVHEQYF.

The V and J genes are TRBV14 and TRBJ1-2; the D gene is possibly TRBD1 (5 bases). Trimming took 0 bases from V and 0 from J, leaving 8 bases between them. Germline values: CDR1 SGHDN, CDR2 FVKESK. This CDR3 comprises 15 residues. CDR3 region: CASSQEAGPNYGYTF. The CDR3 DNA follows: TGTGCCAGCAGCCAAGAGGCAGGGCCTAACTATGGCTACACCTTC.

The genes are TRBV15 and TRBJ2-7; TRBD1 aligns across 9 bases. CDR1 is LNHNV and CDR2 is YYDKDF in the germline V gene (reference sequence). Trimming at V came to 3 bases and at J to 3 bases, leaving 6 bases not matched to a gene. This CDR3 has 15 residues. The CDR3: CATSRRPDRGYEQYF. The DNA of the CDR3 is TGTGCCACCAGCAGGCGCCCGGACAGGGGCTACGAGCAGTACTTC.

V gene TRBV3-1 (or the pseudogene TRBV3-2) combines with J gene TRBJ2-5; TRBD2 is a possible D gene (5 bases). Looked up from germline, CDR1 is LGHDT and CDR2 is YNNKEL (reference sequence). CDR3 length: 14 amino acids. The ends were cut back, 1 base at V and 5 bases at J, with 11 bases in the middle. CDR3 sequence (DNA): TGTGCCAGCAGCCAAGCAATAGCGCCCGAGACCCAGTACTTC. It codes for CASSQAIAPETQYF.

The chain carries TRBV6-5 and TRBJ2-2; 8 nucleotides match TRBD2. The germline V gene has CDR1 MNHEY and CDR2 SVGAGI. This CDR3 region has 13 residues. The V segment lost 6 bases and the J segment 5 bases; nucleotides outside the gene matches: 2. CDR3 DNA sequence: TGTGCCAGCAGCCGGGGGGGAACCGGGGAGCTGTTTTTT. Translation gives CASSRGGTGELFF.

This clone was detected a few times. The chain carries TRBV5-1 and TRBJ1-2; 7 bases agree with TRBD1. This CDR3 comprises 15 residues. Germline V gene data show CDR1 as SGHRS and CDR2 as YFSETQ. Trimming removed 3 bases from V and 5 bases from J; junction bases left unmatched: 10. CDR3 loop: CASSSTGEGGYGYTF. The CDR3 DNA follows: TGCGCCAGCAGCTCCACAGGGGAAGGAGGGTATGGCTACACCTTC.

The table lists this clone with a few counts. The rearrangement uses TRBV5-1 and TRBJ2-2; 12 bases map to TRBD1. The length of the CDR3 is 14 residues. With 7 bases clipped from V and 7 bases from J, the junction kept 5 bases outside the gene matches. Germline CDR1 and CDR2: SGHRS and YFSETQ. The CDR3 protein is CASEGTGGNGELFF. The DNA for the CDR3 is TGCGCCAGCGAGGGGACAGGGGGCAACGGGGAGCTGTTTTTT.

The chain couples TRBV19 to TRBJ1-5; no reliable D call. The CDR3 is made up of 12 amino acids. V lost 3 bases and J lost 11, with 11 bases in between. Germline V gives CDR1 LNHDA, CDR2 SQIVND (reference sequence). The DNA for the CDR3 is TGTGCCAGTAGTATCCCCAAGGGAGCCCAGCATTTT. It encodes CASSIPKGAQHF.

The chain is built from TRBV7-3 and TRBJ2-6; a weak D match, TRBD2 (5 bases). The CDR3 extends over 16 amino acids. Trimming shortened V by 2 bases and J by 2 bases, and 10 bases separated the two germline ends. Germline assignment: CDR1 SGHTA and CDR2 FQGTGA. CDR3 loop: CASSLSSGAGANVLTF. For the CDR3, the DNA is TGTGCCAGCAGCTTATCGTCCGGGGCTGGGGCCAACGTCCTGACTTTC.

This clone is a singleton in its sample. The chain employs TRBV11-2 and TRBJ2-7; 13 bases fit TRBD2. Germline V gene sequence: CDR1 SGHAT, CDR2 FQNNGV. The trim removed 4 bases at V and 4 bases at J, leaving 7 bases unmatched. This CDR3 comprises 16 residues. Here the CDR3 DNA reads TGTGCCAGCAGCTCGGGGCGGACTAGCGGGAGATACGAGCAGTACTTC. The encoded protein is CASSSGRTSGRYEQYF.

V and J are TRBV28 and TRBJ1-6; D is ambiguous. Trimming left V 3 bases short and J 5 bases short, with 5 bases between. The CDR3 covers 13 residues. Germline CDR1 MDHEN, CDR2 SYDVKM. The CDR3 reads CASSLTNNSPLHF. In DNA, the CDR3 is TGTGCCAGCAGTTTGACTAATAATTCACCCCTCCACTTT.